The present entry profiles one T cell receptor beta chain with its context. CDR3 size: 16 residues. The germline V gene encodes CDR1 GTSNPN and CDR2 SVGIG (reference sequence). J was trimmed by 0 bases and V by 2 bases; bases with no gene match: 5. This entry comes from a study of blood T cell repertoires in COVID-19. Study-level background: Acute and convalescent COVID-19 samples came from the United States, Italy and Spain. From T cells, B-cell-depleted T cells, or PBMCs came the material, which was cDNA or gDNA.

Authors' analysis steps: It was from reference gene primer amplification that nucleated cell counts were estimated. Assay: immunoSEQ multiplex PCR; the TCRdb copy retains only in-frame clones and omits some. V, J and clone size are those of that table, while D and trimming were read from the DNA. This repertoire shows 75,000 to 100,000 clones, roughly 87% found once; its top ten account for 4.5% to 6%. V gene TRBV30 combines with J gene TRBJ2-1, with 9 bases that match TRBD1. The sequenced material came from peripheral blood. This sequence was found in a woman aged 80 or older with acute or convalescent COVID-19. The CDR3 sequence: CAWSSVTGGSYNEQFF. For the CDR3, the DNA is TGTGCCTGGAGTTCAGTGACAGGGGGCTCCTACAATGAGCAGTTCTTC. Complete variable domain (other parts from reference TRBV30 and TRBJ2-1): SQTIHQWPATLVQPVGSPLSLECTVEGTSNPNLYWYRQAAGRGLQLLFYSVGIGQISSEVPQNLSASRPQDRQFILSSKKLLLSDSGFYLCAWSSVTGGSYNEQFFGPGTRLTVL.